This T cell receptor beta chain was profiled in a study of shared clonotypes between healthy human individuals. Assay used: immunoSEQ multiplex PCR; TCRdb lists only in-frame clones, some missing. The table lists more than 2,000,000 clones, around nine tenths of them singletons. This CDR3 contains 15 residues. The J segment lost 3 bases and the V segment lost 2 bases, leaving 3 bases of the junction unmatched. Germline V lookup: CDR1 SEHNR, CDR2 FQNEAQ (reference sequence). The genes are TRBV7-9 and TRBJ1-2; 10 nucleotides agree with TRBD1. This sequence was found in a man younger than 35 in good health. Sequenced material: naive CD4+ T cells sorted from blood. Subset in this sample: CD45RA+ positively selected. The chain's CDR3 is CASSLSGQGHYGYTF. The CDR3 coding sequence is TGTGCCAGCAGCTTATCGGGACAGGGGCACTATGGCTACACCTTC. Filled out from reference TRBV7-9 and TRBJ1-2, the complete variable domain reads DTGVSQNPRHKITKRGQNVTFRCDPISEHNRLYWYRQTLGQGPEFLTYFQNEAQLEKSRLLSDRFSAERPKGSFSTLEIQRTEQGDSAMYLCASSLSGQGHYGYTFGSGTRLTVV.